This T cell receptor beta chain was obtained from a study of spatial heterogeneity in lung cancer. Study information: Sequences of the beta chain were consistently detected in greater numbers than alpha-chain sequences.

As to this clonotype: The target antigen is unknown.

Time point given: sample taken at primary tumor resection. Samples were obtained from some 72 donors, all untreated early-stage non-small cell lung cancer patients. Unsorted whole RNA samples from tumor, nontumor lung or frozen PBMC were sequenced. Via MiXCR, TCRdb re-called the 5' RACE reads, giving one row per CDR3 protein. The table shows about 10,000 distinct CDR3 sequences, with around 6% occurring only once. Study-wide results and limits: Tumors with more nonsynonymous mutations had more expanded intratumoral alpha and beta TCRs.

Here the sequenced sample was lung tumor tissue, taken at surgery. The TCR originated in a female donor with early-stage non-small cell lung cancer.

The CDR3 DNA reads TGTGCCAGCAGCCCACCCACTTACAATGAGCAGTTCTTC. Translated: CASSPPTYNEQFF. The V and J genes are TRBV7-2 and TRBJ2-1; D gene ambiguous. The CDR3 runs 13 residues. The V end was cut by 5 bases, the J end by 4 bases, with 9 bases between. CDR1 is SGHTA and CDR2 is FQGNSA in the germline V gene.